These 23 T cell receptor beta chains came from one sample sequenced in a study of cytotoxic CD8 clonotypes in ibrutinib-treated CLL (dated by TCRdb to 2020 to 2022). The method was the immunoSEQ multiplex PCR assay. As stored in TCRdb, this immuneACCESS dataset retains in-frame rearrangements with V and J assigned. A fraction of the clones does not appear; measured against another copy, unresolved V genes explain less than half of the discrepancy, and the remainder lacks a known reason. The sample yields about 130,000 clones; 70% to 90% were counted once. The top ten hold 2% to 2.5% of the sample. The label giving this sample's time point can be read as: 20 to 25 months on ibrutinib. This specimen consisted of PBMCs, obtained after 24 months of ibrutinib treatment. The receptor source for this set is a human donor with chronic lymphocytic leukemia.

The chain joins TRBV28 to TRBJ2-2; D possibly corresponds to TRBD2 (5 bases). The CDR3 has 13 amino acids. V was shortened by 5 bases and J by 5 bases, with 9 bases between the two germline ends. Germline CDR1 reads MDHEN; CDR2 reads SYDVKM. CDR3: CASSRTETGELFF. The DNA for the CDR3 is TGTGCCAGCAGTCGGACTGAGACCGGGGAGCTGTTTTTT.

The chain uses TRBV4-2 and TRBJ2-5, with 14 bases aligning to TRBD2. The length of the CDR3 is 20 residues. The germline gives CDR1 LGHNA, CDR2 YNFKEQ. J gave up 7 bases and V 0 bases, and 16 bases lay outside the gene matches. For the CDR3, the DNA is TGTGCCAGCAGCCAAGACAGGGGGAGACTAGCGGGAGGGACCGCCGGGACCCAGTACTTC. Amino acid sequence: CASSQDRGRLAGGTAGTQYF.

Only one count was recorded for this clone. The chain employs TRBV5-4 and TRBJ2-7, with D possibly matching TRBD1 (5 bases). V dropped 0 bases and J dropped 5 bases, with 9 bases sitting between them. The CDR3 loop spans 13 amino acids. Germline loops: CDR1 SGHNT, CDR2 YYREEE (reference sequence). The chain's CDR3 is CASSLARGDEQYF. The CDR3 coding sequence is TGTGCCAGCAGCTTGGCAAGGGGTGACGAGCAGTACTTC.

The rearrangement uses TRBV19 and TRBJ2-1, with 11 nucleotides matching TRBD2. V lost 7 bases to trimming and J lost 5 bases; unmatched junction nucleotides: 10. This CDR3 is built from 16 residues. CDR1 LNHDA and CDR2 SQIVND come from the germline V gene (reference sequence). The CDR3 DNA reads TGTGCCAGTACCAATCTAGCGGGGGGCCGAGACAATGAGCAGTTCTTC. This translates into CASTNLAGGRDNEQFF.

CDR3 sequence: CASSRAGLAHNEQFF. CDR3 in DNA: TGTGCCAGCAGCCGGGCGGGACTAGCCCACAATGAGCAGTTCTTC. The genes are TRBV9 and TRBJ2-1; TRBD2 agrees at 9 bases. Per the germline V gene, CDR1 is SGDLS and CDR2 is YYNGEE. The trim removed 4 bases at V and 5 bases at J, leaving 7 bases unmatched. The CDR3 runs to 15 residues.

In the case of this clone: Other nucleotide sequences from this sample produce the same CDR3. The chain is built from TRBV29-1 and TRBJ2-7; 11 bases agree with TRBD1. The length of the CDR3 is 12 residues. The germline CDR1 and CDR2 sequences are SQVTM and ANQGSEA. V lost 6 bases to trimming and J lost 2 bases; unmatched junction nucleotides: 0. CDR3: CSVGQGAYEQYF. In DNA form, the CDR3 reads TGCAGCGTGGGACAGGGGGCCTACGAGCAGTACTTC.

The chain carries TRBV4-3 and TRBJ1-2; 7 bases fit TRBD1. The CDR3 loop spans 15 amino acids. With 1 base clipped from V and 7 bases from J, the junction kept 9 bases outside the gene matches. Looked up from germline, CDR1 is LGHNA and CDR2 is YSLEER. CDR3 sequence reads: CASSQASGTAVGYTF. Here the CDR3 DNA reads TGCGCCAGCAGCCAAGCCTCCGGGACAGCCGTTGGCTACACCTTC.

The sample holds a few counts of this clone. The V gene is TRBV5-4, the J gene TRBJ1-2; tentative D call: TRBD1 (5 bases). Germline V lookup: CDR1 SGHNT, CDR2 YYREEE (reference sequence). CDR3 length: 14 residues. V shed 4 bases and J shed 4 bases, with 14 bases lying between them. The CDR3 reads CASSAPQATYGYTF. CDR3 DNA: TGTGCCAGCAGCGCGCCACAGGCCACCTATGGCTACACCTTC. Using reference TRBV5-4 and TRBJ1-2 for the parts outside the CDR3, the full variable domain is ETGVTQSPTHLIKTRGQQVTLRCSSQSGHNTVSWYQQALGQGPQFIFQYYREEENGRGNFPPRFSGLQFPNYSSELNVNALELDDSALYLCASSAPQATYGYTFGSGTRLTVV.

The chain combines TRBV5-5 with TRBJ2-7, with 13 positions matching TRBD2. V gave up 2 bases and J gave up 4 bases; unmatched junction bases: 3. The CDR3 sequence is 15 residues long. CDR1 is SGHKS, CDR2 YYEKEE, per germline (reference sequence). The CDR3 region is CASSLTSGRAYEQYF. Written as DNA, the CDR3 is TGTGCCAGCAGCTTAACTAGCGGGAGGGCGTACGAGCAGTACTTC.

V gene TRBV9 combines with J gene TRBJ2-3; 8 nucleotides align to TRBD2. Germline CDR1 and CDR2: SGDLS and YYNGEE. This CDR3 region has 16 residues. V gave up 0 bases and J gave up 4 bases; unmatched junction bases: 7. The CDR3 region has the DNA TGTGCCAGCAGCGTAGTAACGGGGGGGCTATCAGATACGCAGTATTTT. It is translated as CASSVVTGGLSDTQYF.

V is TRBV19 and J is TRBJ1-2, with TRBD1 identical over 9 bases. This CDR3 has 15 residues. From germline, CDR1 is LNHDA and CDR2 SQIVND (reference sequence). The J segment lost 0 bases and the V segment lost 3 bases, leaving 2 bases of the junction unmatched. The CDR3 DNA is TGTGCCAGTAGTATCGGGACAGGGACTAACTATGGCTACACCTTC. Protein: CASSIGTGTNYGYTF.

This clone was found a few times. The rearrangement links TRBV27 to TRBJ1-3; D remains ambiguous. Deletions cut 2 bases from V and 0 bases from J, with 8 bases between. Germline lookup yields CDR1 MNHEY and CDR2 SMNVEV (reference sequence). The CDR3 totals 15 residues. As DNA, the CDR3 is TGTGCCAGCAGTTTAGTCGGCCGCTCTGGAAACACCATATATTTT. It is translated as CASSLVGRSGNTIYF.

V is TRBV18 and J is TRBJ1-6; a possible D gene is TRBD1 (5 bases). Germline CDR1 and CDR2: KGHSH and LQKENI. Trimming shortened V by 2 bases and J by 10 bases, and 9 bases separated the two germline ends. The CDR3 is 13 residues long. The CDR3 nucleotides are TGTGCCAGCTCACCATCGGGGGAATCACCCCTCCACTTT. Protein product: CASSPSGESPLHF.

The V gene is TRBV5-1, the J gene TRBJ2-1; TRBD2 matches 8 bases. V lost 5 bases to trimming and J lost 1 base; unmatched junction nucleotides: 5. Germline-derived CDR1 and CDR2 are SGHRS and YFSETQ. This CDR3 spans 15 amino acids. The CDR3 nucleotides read TGCGCCAGCAGAGCCGGACTAGCATCCTACAATGAGCAGTTCTTC. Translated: CASRAGLASYNEQFF.

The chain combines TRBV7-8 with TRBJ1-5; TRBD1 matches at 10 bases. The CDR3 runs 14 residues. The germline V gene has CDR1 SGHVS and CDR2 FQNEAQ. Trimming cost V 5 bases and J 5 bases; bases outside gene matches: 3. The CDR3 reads CASSTGQGDQPQHF. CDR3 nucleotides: TGTGCCAGCAGCACAGGACAGGGGGATCAGCCCCAGCATTTT.

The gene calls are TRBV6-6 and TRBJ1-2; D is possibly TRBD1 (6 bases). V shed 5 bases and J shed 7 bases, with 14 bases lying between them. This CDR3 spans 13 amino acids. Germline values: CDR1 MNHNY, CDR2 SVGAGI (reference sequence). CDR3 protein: CASSPEGEFGYTF. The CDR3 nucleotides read TGTGCCAGCAGTCCCGAGGGGGAGTTTGGCTACACCTTC.

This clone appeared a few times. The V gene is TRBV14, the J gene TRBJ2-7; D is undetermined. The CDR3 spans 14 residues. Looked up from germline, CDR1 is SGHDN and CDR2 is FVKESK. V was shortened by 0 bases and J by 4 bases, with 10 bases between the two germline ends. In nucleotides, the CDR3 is TGTGCCAGCAGCCAAGATATGTGGGCTTACGAGCAGTACTTC. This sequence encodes CASSQDMWAYEQYF.

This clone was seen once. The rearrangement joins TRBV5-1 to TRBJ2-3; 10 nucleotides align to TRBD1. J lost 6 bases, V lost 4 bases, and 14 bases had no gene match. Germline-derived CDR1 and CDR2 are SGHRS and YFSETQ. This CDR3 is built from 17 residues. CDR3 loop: CASSGTGTGVIWDTQYF. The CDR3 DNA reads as TGCGCCAGCAGCGGTACCGGGACAGGGGTAATCTGGGATACGCAGTATTTT.

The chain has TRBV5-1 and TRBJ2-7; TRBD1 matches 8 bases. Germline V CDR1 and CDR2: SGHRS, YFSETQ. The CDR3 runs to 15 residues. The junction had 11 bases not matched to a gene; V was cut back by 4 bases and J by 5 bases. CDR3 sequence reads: CASSRDDPTGDEQYF. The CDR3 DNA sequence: TGCGCCAGCAGCCGTGACGATCCGACAGGGGACGAGCAGTACTTC.

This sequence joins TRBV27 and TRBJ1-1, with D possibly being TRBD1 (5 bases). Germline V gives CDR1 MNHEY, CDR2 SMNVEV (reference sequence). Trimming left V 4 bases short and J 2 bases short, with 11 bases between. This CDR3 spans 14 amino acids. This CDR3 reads CASSSPGKNTEAFF. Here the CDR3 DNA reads TGTGCCAGCAGTTCGCCAGGGAAAAACACTGAAGCTTTCTTT.

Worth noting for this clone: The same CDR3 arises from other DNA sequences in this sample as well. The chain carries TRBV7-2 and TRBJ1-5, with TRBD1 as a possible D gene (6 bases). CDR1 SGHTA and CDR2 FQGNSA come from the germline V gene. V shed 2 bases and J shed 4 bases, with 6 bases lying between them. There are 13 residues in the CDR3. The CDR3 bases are TGTGCCAGCAGCTTACAGGGGAATCAGCCCCAGCATTTT. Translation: CASSLQGNQPQHF.

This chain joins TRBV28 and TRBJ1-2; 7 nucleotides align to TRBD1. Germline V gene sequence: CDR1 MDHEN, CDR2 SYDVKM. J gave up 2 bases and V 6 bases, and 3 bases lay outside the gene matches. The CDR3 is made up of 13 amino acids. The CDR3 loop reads CASSQGQNYGYTF. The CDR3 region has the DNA TGTGCCAGCAGCCAGGGACAGAACTATGGCTACACCTTC.

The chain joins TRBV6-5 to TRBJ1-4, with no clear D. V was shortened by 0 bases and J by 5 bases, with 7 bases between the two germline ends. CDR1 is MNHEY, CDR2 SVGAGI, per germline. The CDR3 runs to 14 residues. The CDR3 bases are TGTGCCAGCAGTTACTCCGGGAGAAATGAAAAACTGTTTTTT. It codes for CASSYSGRNEKLFF.